The source of this TCR beta chain is a study of early T cells in non-severe SARS-CoV-2 infection. Broader study findings: Private and CD4 specificities were missed by VDJdb matching, which favored anti-spike CD8 responses.

This clonotype showed up many times. Antigen: not known. CDR1 is DFQATT, CDR2 SNEGSKA, per germline (reference sequence). CDR3 length: 12 residues. V lost 0 bases and J lost 8, with 7 bases in between. TCRdb independently ran MiXCR on the 5' RACE reads; one entry per CDR3 protein. The sample lists under 70,000 distinct CDR3 sequences; approximately 6.1% were seen once. The starting material was whole blood, obtained at baseline. The V call is TRBV20-1, the J call TRBJ1-4; D remains ambiguous. This receptor was identified in an adult who was a healthcare worker with PCR-confirmed SARS-CoV-2 infection or an uninfected control (not recorded which). CDR3 sequence: CSARDGREKLFF. CDR3 sequence (DNA): TGCAGTGCTAGAGATGGGAGAGAAAAACTGTTTTTT.